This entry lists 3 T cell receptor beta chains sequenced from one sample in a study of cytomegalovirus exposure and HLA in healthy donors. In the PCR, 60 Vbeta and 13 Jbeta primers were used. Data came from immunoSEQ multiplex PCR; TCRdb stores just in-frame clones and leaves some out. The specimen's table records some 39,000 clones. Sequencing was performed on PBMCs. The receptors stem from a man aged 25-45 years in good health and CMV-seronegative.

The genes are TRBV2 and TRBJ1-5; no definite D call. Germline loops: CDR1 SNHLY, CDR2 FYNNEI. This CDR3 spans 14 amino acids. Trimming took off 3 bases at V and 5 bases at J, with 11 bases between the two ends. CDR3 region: CASSEGRQDQPQHF. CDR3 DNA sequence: TGTGCCAGCAGTGAGGGCAGGCAGGATCAGCCCCAGCATTTT.

CDR3 residues: CASSFTSSYEQYF. In DNA, the CDR3 is TGCGCCAGCAGCTTCACGAGCTCCTACGAGCAGTACTTC. The rearrangement joins TRBV5-1 to TRBJ2-7; D uncertain. Trimming cost V 2 bases and J 0 bases, with 6 bases left between them. Germline V CDR1 and CDR2: SGHRS, YFSETQ. There are 13 residues in the CDR3.

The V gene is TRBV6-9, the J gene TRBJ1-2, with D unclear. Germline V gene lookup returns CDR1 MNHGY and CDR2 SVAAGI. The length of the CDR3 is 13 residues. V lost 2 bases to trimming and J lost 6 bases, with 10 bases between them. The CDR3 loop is CASSYRSEDGYTF. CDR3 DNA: TGTGCCAGCAGTTATAGGAGCGAAGATGGCTACACCTTC.